This T cell receptor (beta chain) appears in the sequencing data of a study of CD8 T cells in ankylosing spondylitis. Findings of the study overall: Disease-associated clones were reportedly significantly overrepresented in matched ankylosing spondylitis synovial fluid. Earlier reports found some motif variants in synovial fluid and blood in reactive arthritis. A TCR beta motif made of roughly eight highly homologous variants seemed typical of ankylosing spondylitis blood.

From the 5' RACE reads, TCRdb called clonotypes with MiXCR, one entry per CDR3 protein. The sample lists about 510,000 distinct CDR3 sequences, over 4% occurring once. This clonotype has a count of ten or more. The target antigen is unknown. Germline CDR1 reads SGHKS; CDR2 reads YYEKEE (reference sequence). The V end lost 0 bases, the J end lost 6 bases, and 12 bases lay between the germline ends. This CDR3 spans 15 amino acids. The sequence was collected from a male donor with ankylosing spondylitis. The source material was blood, either unsorted or a sorted T cell fraction (not recorded which). The chain employs TRBV5-5 and TRBJ2-2; D gene uncertain. The CDR3 spells CASSLEALFPGELFF. CDR3 bases: TGTGCCAGCAGCTTGGAGGCGCTTTTTCCCGGGGAGCTGTTTTTT.